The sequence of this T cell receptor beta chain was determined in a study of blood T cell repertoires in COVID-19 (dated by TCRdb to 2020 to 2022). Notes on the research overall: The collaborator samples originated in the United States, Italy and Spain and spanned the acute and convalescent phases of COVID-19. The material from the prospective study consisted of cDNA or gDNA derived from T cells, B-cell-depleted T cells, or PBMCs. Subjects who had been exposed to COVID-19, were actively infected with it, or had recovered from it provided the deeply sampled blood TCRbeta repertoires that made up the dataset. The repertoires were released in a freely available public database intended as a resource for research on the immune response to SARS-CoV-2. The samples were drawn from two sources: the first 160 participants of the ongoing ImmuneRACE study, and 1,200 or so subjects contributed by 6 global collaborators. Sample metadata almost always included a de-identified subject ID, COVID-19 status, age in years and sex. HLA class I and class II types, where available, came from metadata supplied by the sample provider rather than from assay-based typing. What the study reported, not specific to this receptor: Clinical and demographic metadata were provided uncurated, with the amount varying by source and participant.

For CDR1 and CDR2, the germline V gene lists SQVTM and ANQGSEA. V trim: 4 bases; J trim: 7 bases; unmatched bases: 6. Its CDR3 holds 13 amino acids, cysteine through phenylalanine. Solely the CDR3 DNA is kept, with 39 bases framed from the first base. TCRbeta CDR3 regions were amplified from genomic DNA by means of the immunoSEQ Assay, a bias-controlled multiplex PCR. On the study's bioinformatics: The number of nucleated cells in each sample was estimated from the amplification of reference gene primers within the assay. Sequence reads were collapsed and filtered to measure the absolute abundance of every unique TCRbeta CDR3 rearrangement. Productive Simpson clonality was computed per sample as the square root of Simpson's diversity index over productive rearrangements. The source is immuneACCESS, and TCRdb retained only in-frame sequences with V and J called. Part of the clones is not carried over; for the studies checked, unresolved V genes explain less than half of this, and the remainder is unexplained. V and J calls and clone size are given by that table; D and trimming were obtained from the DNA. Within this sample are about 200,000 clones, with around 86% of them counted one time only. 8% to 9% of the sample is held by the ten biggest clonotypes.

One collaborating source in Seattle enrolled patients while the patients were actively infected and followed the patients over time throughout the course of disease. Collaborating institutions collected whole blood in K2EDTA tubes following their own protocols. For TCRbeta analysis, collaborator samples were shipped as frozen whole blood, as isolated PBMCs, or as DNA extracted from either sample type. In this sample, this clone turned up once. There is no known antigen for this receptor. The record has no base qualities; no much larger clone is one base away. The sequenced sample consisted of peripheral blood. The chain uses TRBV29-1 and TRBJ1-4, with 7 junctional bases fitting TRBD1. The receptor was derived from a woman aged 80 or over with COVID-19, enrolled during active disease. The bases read TGCAGCGTTGGGGGACAGCACAGTGAAAAACTGTTTTTT. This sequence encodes CSVGGQHSEKLFF.